Following are 13 T cell receptor beta chains from one sample sequenced in a study of shared clonotypes between healthy human individuals (dated by TCRdb to the early 2020s). Libraries came from the immunoSEQ multiplex PCR assay. Sourced from immuneACCESS, this table was stored by TCRdb with only in-frame sequences that have V and J called. A share of the clones is absent; for the studies checked, an unresolved V gene accounts for under half, and the remainder has no known explanation. The sample records under 600,000 clones, over 75% of which are singletons. The top ten constitute approximately 13% of the sample. The sample consisted of PBMCs. The receptors stem from a woman aged 35 to 49 in good health. Some clones in this sample may be carry-over from other donors' samples.

This clone was seen only a few times. This chain links TRBV5-6 with TRBJ2-3; TRBD2 aligns across 8 bases. The germline CDR1 and CDR2 sequences are SGHDT and YYEEEE. V lost 2 bases and J lost 6; bases outside the gene matches: 5. The CDR3 contains 14 residues. CDR3 sequence: CASSLAGAADTQYF. The CDR3 DNA follows: TGTGCCAGCAGCTTAGCGGGAGCCGCGGATACGCAGTATTTT.

The chain uses TRBV28 and TRBJ1-2, with D unresolved. Germline values: CDR1 MDHEN, CDR2 SYDVKM. This CDR3 has 14 amino acids. V dropped 7 bases and J dropped 4 bases, with 16 bases sitting between them. The CDR3 DNA sequence: TGTGCCAGCACCATTGCCCCGGTGGGCTATGGCTACACCTTC. Translation: CASTIAPVGYGYTF.

This chain joins TRBV28 and TRBJ2-7, with D possibly being TRBD1 (6 bases). V dropped 10 bases and J dropped 2 bases, with 18 bases sitting between them. CDR3 length equals 14 residues. Germline CDR1 reads MDHEN; CDR2 reads SYDVKM. CDR3 amino acids: CATIKTGGTYEQYF. As DNA, the CDR3 is TGTGCCACCATAAAGACAGGCGGTACCTACGAGCAGTACTTC.

The table lists this clone with a few counts. J is TRBJ2-7 and V is TRBV10-2, with TRBD1 as a possible D gene (6 bases). CDR3 length: 16 amino acids. Germline-derived CDR1 and CDR2 are WSHSY and SAAADI. V lost 8 bases to trimming and J lost 4 bases, with 24 bases between them. CDR3 bases: TGCGCCAGCTCCTACAGGGAGCCCGATAAAGGGTACGAGCAGTACTTC. Translating it yields CASSYREPDKGYEQYF.

The J gene is TRBJ2-2, the V gene TRBV7-3; tentatively, D is TRBD2 (5 bases). This CDR3 comprises 14 residues. Trimming took off 3 bases at V and 7 bases at J, with 12 bases between the two ends. Germline V gives CDR1 SGHTA, CDR2 FQGTGA. CDR3 in amino acids: CASSLTLAGGELFF. In DNA, the CDR3 is TGTGCCAGCAGCTTGACACTCGCGGGCGGGGAGCTGTTTTTT. Using reference TRBV7-3 and TRBJ2-2 for the parts outside the CDR3, the full variable domain is GAGVSQTPSNKVTEKGKYVELRCDPISGHTALYWYRQSLGQGPEFLIYFQGTGAADDSGLPNDRFFAVRPEGSVSTLKIQRTERGDSAVYLCASSLTLAGGELFFGEGSRLTVL.

The chain is built from TRBV19 and TRBJ1-1; D gene unclear. CDR3 length: 12 amino acids. The ends were cut back, 0 bases at V and 6 bases at J, with 5 bases in the middle. Germline V CDR1 and CDR2: LNHDA, SQIVND (reference sequence). The CDR3 DNA reads as TGTGCCAGTAGTATAGATGTGTCTGAAGCTTTCTTT. It encodes CASSIDVSEAFF.

This clone was counted between two and nine times. The rearrangement uses TRBV28 and TRBJ1-1; possible D gene TRBD1, 6 bases. Germline V gene lookup returns CDR1 MDHEN and CDR2 SYDVKM. Trimming cost V 5 bases and J 5 bases, with 9 bases left between them. The CDR3 length is 12 residues. CDR3 DNA sequence: TGTGCCAGCAGTCCCCAGGGGACTGAAGCTTTCTTT. Translation gives CASSPQGTEAFF.

The chain carries TRBV7-2 and TRBJ2-1, with D unresolved. From germline, CDR1 is SGHTA and CDR2 FQGNSA. V was cut by 1 base and J by 4 bases, with 11 bases left in between. There are 15 residues in the CDR3. CDR3 coding DNA: TGTGCCAGCAGCTTAGTAACGGGCGAGTACAATGAGCAGTTCTTC. It is translated as CASSLVTGEYNEQFF.

This chain links TRBV11-2 with TRBJ2-2, with 11 positions matching TRBD2. V shed 6 bases and J 4 bases; nucleotides not matched to a gene: 4. The CDR3 has 15 residues. CDR1 SGHAT and CDR2 FQNNGV come from the germline V gene. The CDR3 loop reads CASRAGTSGTGELFF. CDR3 DNA sequence: TGTGCCAGCAGGGCAGGGACTAGCGGCACCGGGGAGCTGTTTTTT.

The rearrangement uses TRBV28 and TRBJ2-7, with 9 bases identical to TRBD1. CDR3 length: 15 residues. CDR1 and CDR2 from the germline V gene are MDHEN and SYDVKM. Trimming removed 6 bases from V and 3 bases from J; junction bases left unmatched: 9. The CDR3 spells CASREPGQGGYEQYF. CDR3 bases: TGTGCCAGCAGGGAGCCGGGACAGGGAGGCTACGAGCAGTACTTC.

J is TRBJ2-7 and V is TRBV9; 9 bases fit TRBD2. J lost 0 bases, V lost 3 bases, and 4 bases had no gene match. The CDR3 is 15 residues long. The germline V gene has CDR1 SGDLS and CDR2 YYNGEE. This CDR3 reads CASSAGLASSYEQYF. The CDR3 DNA reads TGTGCCAGCAGCGCCGGACTAGCGTCCTCCTACGAGCAGTACTTC.

The chain employs TRBV7-3 and TRBJ2-7, with D maybe TRBD1 (5 bases). The length of the CDR3 is 14 residues. V was shortened by 5 bases and J by 5 bases, with 16 bases between the two germline ends. CDR1 and CDR2 (germline): SGHTA, FQGTGA. As DNA, the CDR3 is TGTGCCAGCAGCGTCGATCAGACAGCTAACGAGCAGTACTTC. As protein: CASSVDQTANEQYF.

The CDR3 spells CASSLGQENTEAFF. CDR3 in DNA: TGCGCCAGCAGCTTGGGCCAGGAGAACACTGAAGCTTTCTTT. V is TRBV5-1 and J is TRBJ1-1; D remains ambiguous. V was cut by 0 bases and J by 1 base, with 7 bases left in between. Per the germline V gene, CDR1 is SGHRS and CDR2 is YFSETQ. CDR3 length: 14 residues.